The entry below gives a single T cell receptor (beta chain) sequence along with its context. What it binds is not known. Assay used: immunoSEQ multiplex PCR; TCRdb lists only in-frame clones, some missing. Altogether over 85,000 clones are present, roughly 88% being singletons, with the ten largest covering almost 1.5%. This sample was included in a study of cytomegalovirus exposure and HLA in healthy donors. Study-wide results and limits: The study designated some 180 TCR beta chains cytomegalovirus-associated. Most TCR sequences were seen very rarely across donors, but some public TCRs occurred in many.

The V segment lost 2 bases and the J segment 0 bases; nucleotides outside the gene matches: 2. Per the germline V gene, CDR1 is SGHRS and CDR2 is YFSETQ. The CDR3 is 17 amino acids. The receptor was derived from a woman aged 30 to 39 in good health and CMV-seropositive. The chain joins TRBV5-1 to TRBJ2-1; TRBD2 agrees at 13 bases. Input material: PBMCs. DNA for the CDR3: TGCGCCAGCAGCTTCGGACTAGCGGGGGCCTCCTACAATGAGCAGTTCTTC. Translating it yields CASSFGLAGASYNEQFF.